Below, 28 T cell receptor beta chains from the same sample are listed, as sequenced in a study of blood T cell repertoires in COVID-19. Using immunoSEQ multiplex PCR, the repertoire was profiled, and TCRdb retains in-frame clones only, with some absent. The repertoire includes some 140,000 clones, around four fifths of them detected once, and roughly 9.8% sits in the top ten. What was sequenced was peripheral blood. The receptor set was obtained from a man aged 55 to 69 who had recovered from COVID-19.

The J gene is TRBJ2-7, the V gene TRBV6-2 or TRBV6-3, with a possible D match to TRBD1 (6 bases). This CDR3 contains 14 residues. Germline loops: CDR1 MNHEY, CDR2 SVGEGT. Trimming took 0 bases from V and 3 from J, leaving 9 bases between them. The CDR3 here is CASSYSTTGYEQYF. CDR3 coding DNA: TGTGCCAGCAGTTACTCGACGACAGGCTACGAGCAGTACTTC.

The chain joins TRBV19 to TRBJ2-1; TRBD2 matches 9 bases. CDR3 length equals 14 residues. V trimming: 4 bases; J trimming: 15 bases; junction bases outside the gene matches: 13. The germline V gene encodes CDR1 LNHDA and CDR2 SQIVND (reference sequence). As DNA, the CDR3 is TGTGCCAGTAGTACCGACTCACCGGGACTAGCACCGTTCTTC. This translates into CASSTDSPGLAPFF.

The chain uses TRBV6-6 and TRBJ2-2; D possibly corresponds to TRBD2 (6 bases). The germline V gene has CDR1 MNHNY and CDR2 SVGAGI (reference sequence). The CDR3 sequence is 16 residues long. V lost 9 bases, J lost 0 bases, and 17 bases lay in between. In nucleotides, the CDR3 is TGTGCCAGTACCTTCGGAGGGCAGGCGAACACCGGGGAGCTGTTTTTT. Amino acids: CASTFGGQANTGELFF.

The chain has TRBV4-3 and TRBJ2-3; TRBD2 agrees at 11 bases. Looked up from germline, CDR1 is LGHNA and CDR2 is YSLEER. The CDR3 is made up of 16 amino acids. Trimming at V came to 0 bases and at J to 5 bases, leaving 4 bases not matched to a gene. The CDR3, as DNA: TGCGCCAGCAGCCAAGATCTCCTAGCGGGGGGAGATACGCAGTATTTT. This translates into CASSQDLLAGGDTQYF.

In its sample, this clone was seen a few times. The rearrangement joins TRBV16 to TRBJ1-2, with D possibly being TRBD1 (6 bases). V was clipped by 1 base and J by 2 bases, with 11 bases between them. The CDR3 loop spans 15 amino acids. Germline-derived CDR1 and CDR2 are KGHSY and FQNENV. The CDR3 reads CASSQYRDTNYGYTF. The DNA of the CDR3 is TGTGCCAGCAGCCAATATCGGGACACCAACTATGGCTACACCTTC.

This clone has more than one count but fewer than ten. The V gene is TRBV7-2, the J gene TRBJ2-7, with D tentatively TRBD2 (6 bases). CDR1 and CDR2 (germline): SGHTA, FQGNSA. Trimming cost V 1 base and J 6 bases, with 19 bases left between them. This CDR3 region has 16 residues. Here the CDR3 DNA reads TGTGCCAGCAGCTTAGGATTAGGCTATAACGGGGGCGAGCAGTACTTC. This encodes CASSLGLGYNGGEQYF. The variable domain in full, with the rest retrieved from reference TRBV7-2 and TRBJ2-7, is GAGVSQSPSNKVTEKGKDVELRCDPISGHTALYWYRQSLGQGLEFLIYFQGNSAPDKSGLPSDRFSAERTGGSVSTLTIQRTQQEDSAVYLCASSLGLGYNGGEQYFGPGTRLTVT.

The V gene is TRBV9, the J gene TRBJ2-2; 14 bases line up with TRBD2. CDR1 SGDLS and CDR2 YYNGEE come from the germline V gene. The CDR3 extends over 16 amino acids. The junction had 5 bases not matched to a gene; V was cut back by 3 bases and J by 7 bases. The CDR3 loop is CASSAMTSGGDGELFF. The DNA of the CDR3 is TGTGCCAGCAGCGCCATGACTAGCGGGGGGGACGGGGAGCTGTTTTTT.

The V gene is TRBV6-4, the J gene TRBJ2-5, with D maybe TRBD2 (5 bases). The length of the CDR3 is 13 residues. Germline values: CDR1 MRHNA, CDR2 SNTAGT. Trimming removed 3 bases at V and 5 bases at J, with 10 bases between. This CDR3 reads CASSEDFGETQYF. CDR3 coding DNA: TGTGCCAGCAGTGAGGACTTCGGGGAGACCCAGTACTTC.

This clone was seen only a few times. CDR3 nucleotides: TGTGCCAGCAGTTCCTCGGGCAGGGGGTCCTACAATGAGCAGTTCTTC. Its protein is CASSSSGRGSYNEQFF. The V and J genes are TRBV28 and TRBJ2-1; 7 nucleotides line up with TRBD1. In germline, CDR1 is MDHEN, CDR2 SYDVKM. Trimming at V came to 4 bases and at J to 1 base, leaving 7 bases not matched to a gene. This CDR3 region has 16 residues.

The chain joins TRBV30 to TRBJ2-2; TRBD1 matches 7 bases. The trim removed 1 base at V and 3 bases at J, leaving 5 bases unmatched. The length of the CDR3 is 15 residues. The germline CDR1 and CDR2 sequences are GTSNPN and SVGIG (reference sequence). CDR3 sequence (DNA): TGTGCCTGGAGTGGCATGACAGGGTACACCGGGGAGCTGTTTTTT. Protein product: CAWSGMTGYTGELFF.

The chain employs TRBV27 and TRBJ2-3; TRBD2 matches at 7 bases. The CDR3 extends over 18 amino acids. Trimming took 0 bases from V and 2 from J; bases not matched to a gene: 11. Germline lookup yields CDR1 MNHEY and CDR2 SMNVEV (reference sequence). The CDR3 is CASSLSTLRAGPTDTQYF. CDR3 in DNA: TGTGCCAGCAGTTTATCGACCCTTAGAGCGGGACCCACAGATACGCAGTATTTT.

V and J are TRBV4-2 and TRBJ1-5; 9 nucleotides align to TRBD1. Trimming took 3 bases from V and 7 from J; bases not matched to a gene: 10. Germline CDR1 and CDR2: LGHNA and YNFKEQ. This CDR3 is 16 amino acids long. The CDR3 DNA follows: TGTGCCAGCAGCCAGGGCCTGGGACAGGGCGAACAGCCCCAGCATTTT. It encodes CASSQGLGQGEQPQHF.

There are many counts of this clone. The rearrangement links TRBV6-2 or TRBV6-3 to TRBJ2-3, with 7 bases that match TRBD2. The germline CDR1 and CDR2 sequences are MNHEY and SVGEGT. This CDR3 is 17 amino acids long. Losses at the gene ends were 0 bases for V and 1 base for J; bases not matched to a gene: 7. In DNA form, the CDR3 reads TGTGCCAGCAGTTACTCACGTGTAGCGGGCCGCACAGATACGCAGTATTTT. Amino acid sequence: CASSYSRVAGRTDTQYF.

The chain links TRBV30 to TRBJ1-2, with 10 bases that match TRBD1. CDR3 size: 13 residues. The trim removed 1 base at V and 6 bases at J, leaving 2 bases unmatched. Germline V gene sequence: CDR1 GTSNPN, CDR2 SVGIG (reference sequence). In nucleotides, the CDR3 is TGTGCCTGGAGTGCCGACAGGGGGCATGGCTACACCTTC. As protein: CAWSADRGHGYTF.

Here the CDR3 reads CASSLDRRTYEQYF. The DNA for the CDR3 is TGCGCCAGCAGCTTGGACAGGCGCACCTACGAGCAGTACTTC. This chain connects TRBV5-1 to TRBJ2-7; a weak D match, TRBD1 (5 bases). Germline V gene data show CDR1 as SGHRS and CDR2 as YFSETQ. This CDR3 has 14 residues. Trimming left V 0 bases short and J 2 bases short, with 9 bases between.

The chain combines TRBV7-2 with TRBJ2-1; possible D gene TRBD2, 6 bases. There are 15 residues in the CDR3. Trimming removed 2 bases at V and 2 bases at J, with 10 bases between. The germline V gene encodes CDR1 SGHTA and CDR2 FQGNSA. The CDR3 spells CASSLKGGPYNEQFF. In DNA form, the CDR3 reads TGTGCCAGCAGCTTAAAGGGAGGTCCCTACAATGAGCAGTTCTTC. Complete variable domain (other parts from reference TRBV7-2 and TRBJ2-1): GAGVSQSPSNKVTEKGKDVELRCDPISGHTALYWYRQSLGQGLEFLIYFQGNSAPDKSGLPSDRFSAERTGGSVSTLTIQRTQQEDSAVYLCASSLKGGPYNEQFFGPGTRLTVL.

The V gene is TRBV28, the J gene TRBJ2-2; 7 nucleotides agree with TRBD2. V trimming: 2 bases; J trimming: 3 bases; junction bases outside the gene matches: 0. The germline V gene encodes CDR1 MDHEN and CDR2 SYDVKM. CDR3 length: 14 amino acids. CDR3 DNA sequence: TGTGCCAGCAGTTTAGGGGGGGACACCGGGGAGCTGTTTTTT. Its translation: CASSLGGDTGELFF.

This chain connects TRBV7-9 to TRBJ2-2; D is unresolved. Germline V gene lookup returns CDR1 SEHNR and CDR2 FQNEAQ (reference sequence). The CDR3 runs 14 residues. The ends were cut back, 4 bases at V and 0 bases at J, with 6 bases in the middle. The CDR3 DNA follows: TGTGCCAGCAGCTCCTCGGCGAACACCGGGGAGCTGTTTTTT. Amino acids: CASSSSANTGELFF.

The CDR3 sequence: CASSQASLAGGPYEQFF. CDR3 in DNA: TGTGCCAGCAGCCAAGCTTCTCTAGCGGGGGGGCCATATGAGCAGTTCTTC. This chain uses TRBV4-2 with TRBJ2-1; 12 bases line up with TRBD2. Germline CDR1 and CDR2: LGHNA and YNFKEQ. The CDR3 is 17 residues long. V shed 1 base, J shed 8 bases, and the junction held 9 bases outside the gene matches.

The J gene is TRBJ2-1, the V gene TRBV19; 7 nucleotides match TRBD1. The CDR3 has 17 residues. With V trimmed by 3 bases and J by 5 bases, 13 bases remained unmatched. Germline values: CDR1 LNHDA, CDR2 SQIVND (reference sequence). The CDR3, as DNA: TGTGCCAGTAGTATGGGGGACAGATCGACGTTACACAATGAGCAGTTCTTC. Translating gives CASSMGDRSTLHNEQFF. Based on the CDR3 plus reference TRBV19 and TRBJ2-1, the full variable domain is DGGITQSPKYLFRKEGQNVTLSCEQNLNHDAMYWYRQDPGQGLRLIYYSQIVNDFQKGDIAEGYSVSREKKESFPLTVTSAQKNPTAFYLCASSMGDRSTLHNEQFFGPGTRLTVL.

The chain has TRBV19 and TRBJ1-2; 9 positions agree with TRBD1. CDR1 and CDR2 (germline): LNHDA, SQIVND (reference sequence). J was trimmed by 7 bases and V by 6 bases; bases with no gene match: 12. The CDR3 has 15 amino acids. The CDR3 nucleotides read TGTGCCAGTAGATCAACCACGGACAGGGGAGTTGGCTACACCTTC. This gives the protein CASRSTTDRGVGYTF.

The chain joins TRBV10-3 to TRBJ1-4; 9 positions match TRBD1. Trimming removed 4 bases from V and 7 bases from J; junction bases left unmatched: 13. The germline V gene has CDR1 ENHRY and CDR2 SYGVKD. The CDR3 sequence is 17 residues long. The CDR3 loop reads CAISVMAIQGASEKLFF. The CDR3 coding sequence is TGTGCCATCAGTGTAATGGCAATACAGGGGGCGAGTGAAAAACTGTTTTTT.

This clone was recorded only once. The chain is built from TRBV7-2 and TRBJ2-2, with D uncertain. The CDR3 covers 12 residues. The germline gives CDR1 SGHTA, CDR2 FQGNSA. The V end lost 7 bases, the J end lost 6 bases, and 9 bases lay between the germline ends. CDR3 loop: CASTSPPGELFF. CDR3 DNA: TGTGCCAGCACTTCCCCCCCCGGGGAGCTGTTTTTT.

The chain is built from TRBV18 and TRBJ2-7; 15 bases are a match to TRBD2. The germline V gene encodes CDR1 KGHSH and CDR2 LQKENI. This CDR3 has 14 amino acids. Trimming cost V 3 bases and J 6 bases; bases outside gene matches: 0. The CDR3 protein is CASSPGLAGGEQYF. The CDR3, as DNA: TGTGCCAGCTCACCGGGACTAGCGGGGGGCGAGCAGTACTTC.

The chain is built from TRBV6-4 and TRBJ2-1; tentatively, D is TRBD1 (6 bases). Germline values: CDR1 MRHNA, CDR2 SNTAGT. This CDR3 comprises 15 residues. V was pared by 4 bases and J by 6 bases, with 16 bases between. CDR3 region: CASSVERGYRNEQFF. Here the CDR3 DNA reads TGTGCCAGCAGTGTTGAGAGGGGGTATCGCAATGAGCAGTTCTTC.

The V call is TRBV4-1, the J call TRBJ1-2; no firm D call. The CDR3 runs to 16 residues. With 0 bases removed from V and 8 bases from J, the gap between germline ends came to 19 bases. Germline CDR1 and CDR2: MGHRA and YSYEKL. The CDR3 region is CASSQDGGGMHQGYTF. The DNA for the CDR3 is TGCGCCAGCAGCCAAGACGGCGGTGGAATGCATCAGGGCTACACCTTC.

The CDR3 protein is CASRKAGTGSYEQYF. For the CDR3, the DNA is TGTGCCAGCAGAAAAGCCGGGACAGGCTCCTACGAGCAGTACTTC. The chain is built from TRBV7-2 and TRBJ2-7; 8 nucleotides line up with TRBD1. CDR1 is SGHTA, CDR2 FQGNSA, per germline. This CDR3 is 15 amino acids long. Trimming cost V 6 bases and J 0 bases; bases outside gene matches: 7.

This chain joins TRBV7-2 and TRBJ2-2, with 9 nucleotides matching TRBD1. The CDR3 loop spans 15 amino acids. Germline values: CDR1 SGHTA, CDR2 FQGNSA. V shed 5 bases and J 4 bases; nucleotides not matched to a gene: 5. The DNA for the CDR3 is TGTGCCAGCAGCGACAGGGGGTCGGGCACCGGGGAGCTGTTTTTT. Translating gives CASSDRGSGTGELFF. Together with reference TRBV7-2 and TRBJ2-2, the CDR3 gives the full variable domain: GAGVSQSPSNKVTEKGKDVELRCDPISGHTALYWYRQSLGQGLEFLIYFQGNSAPDKSGLPSDRFSAERTGGSVSTLTIQRTQQEDSAVYLCASSDRGSGTGELFFGEGSRLTVL.